This paragraph covers one T cell receptor beta chain sequence. Its specific antigen is unknown. Nothing much larger sits one base from this clone, and base qualities are not available. The data are from a study of blood T cell repertoires in COVID-19 (dated by TCRdb to 2020 to 2021). Notes on the research overall: Samples covering the acute and convalescent phases of COVID-19 were provided by collaborators in the United States, Italy and Spain. The prospective study material was composed of cDNA or gDNA derived from T cells, B-cell-depleted T cells, or PBMCs. Deeply sampled blood TCRbeta repertoires from subjects exposed to, actively infected with, or recovered from COVID-19 were included in the dataset. The repertoires were made available in a free public database intended to serve as a resource for research on the immune response to SARS-CoV-2. Samples were obtained from the ongoing ImmuneRACE study (first 160 participants) and from some 1,300 subjects provided by 6 global collaborators. Sample metadata almost always included a de-identified subject ID, COVID-19 status, age in years and sex. Where HLA class I and class II types were available, the types were taken from metadata supplied by the sample provider, not from assay-based typing.

Whole blood was collected in K2EDTA tubes by collaborating institutions according to the institutions' own protocols. Collaborator samples were shipped for TCRbeta analysis as frozen whole blood, isolated PBMCs, or DNA extracted from either sample type. TCRbeta CDR3 regions were amplified from genomic DNA using the immunoSEQ Assay, a bias-controlled multiplex PCR. The published analysis was carried out like this. Nucleated cell counts per sample were estimated from amplification of reference gene primers within the assay. To quantify the absolute abundance of each unique TCRbeta CDR3 rearrangement, sequence reads were collapsed and filtered. For each sample, productive Simpson clonality was calculated by taking the square root of Simpson's diversity index across productive rearrangements. TCRdb took over this immuneACCESS table, retaining in-frame rearrangements with V and J assigned. Such tables are incomplete; in checked studies, under half of the missing clones stem from an unresolved V gene, and the remainder is unexplained. Clone size and the V and J calls come from that table; the DNA yielded D and trimming. The table for this sample lists approximately 280,000 clones; 80% to 90% of them were counted only once. The top ten clonotypes cover 9.5% to 11% of the sample.

CDR3 length: 15 amino acids, cysteine to phenylalanine. The sequence is cut down to CDR3 DNA, 45 bases in frame from base 1. Trimming removed 2 bases from V and 5 bases from J; the gene matches leave 7 bases unexplained. Looking up the germline V gene yields CDR1 SGHVS and CDR2 FNYEAQ. Paper-wide results and their limitations: How much clinical and demographic metadata was included differed by source and by participant, and the metadata was provided uncurated.

The chain was built from TRBV7-6 and TRBJ1-1; 8 central nucleotides agree with TRBD1. The source is a woman aged 70 to 79 with acute or convalescent COVID-19. Sequences were obtained from peripheral blood. CDR3 loop: CASSLPDREGTEAFF. The DNA is as follows: TGTGCCAGCAGCTTACCGGACAGGGAAGGGACTGAAGCTTTCTTT. The CDR3 plus the reference TRBV7-6 and TRBJ1-1 genes for the other parts give the full variable domain: GAGVSQSPRYKVTKRGQDVALRCDPISGHVSLYWYRQALGQGPEFLTYFNYEAQQDKSGLPNDRFSAERPEGSISTLTIQRTEQRDSAMYRCASSLPDREGTEAFFGQGTRLTVV.